This paragraph reports one TCR beta chain. Its antigen remains unidentified. One end of the junction does not line up with germline, which may come from a read error. The input was approximately 500 ng total RNA; TCR beta cDNA was made from it with a constant-region primer. TCR beta libraries came from three nested multiplex PCR rounds using slightly modified ARM-PCR. PCR rounds one and two used TRBV1-TRBV30 forward primers with a C-beta reverse primer for roughly 10 cycles each. TCRdb called the multiplex PCR reads again in MiXCR, with one record for every CDR3 protein. The sample has some 190,000 distinct CDR3 sequences, approximately 80% seen once. Taking about 20-31 mg of unsorted bulk tissue, the authors co-extracted RNA and DNA. Those sampled were patients whose primary liver carcinoma was treated by surgical resection. No patient had received treatment, and all had chronic HBV infection. The sample originates from a study of tumor-infiltrating lymphocytes in primary liver carcinoma. Regarding the study as a whole: A fraction of only about 7.5-24% of top clones appeared in all five tumor regions.

There are 15 residues in the CDR3. Germline V lookup: CDR1 MNHNS, CDR2 SASEGT. This receptor was taken from a man aged 35-49 years with primary liver carcinoma and hepatitis B virus infection. The chain carries TRBV6-1 and TRBJ1-5, with D possibly TRBD1 on 5 matching bases. Sequencing input: tumor tissue from primary liver carcinoma. The chain's CDR3 is CASNRDPNSNQPELF. CDR3 in DNA: TGTGCCAGCAATCGGGACCCCAATAGCAATCAGCCCGAGCTTTTT.